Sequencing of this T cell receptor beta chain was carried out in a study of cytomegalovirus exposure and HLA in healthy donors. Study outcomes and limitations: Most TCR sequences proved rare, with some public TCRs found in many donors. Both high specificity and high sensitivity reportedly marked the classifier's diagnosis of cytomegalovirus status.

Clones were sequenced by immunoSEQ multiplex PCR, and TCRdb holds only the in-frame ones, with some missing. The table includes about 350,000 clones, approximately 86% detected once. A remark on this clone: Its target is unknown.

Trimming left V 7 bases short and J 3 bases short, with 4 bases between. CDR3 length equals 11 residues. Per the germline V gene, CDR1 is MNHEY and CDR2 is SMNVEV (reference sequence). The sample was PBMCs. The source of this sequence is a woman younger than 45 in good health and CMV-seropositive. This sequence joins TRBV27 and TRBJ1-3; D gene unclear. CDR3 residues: CASIGGNTIYF. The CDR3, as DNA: TGTGCCAGCATAGGTGGAAACACCATATATTTT.